This T cell receptor (beta chain) was found in a study of blood T cell repertoires in COVID-19. Study-wide context: Acute and convalescent COVID-19 samples came from the United States, Italy and Spain. Nucleic acid was either cDNA or gDNA, and it came from T cells, B-cell-depleted T cells, or PBMCs.

All enrollees were about 18 to 95 years old and from approximately 25 US areas. How the authors handled the data: Cell counts per sample came from amplifying reference gene primers. Profiling relied on immunoSEQ multiplex PCR, and the TCRdb table lists in-frame clones only, not all of them. Clone size and the V and J calls come from that table; the DNA yielded D and trimming. The sample lists about 440,000 clones, about 85% occurring once. Material for sequencing was PBMCs or T cells enriched from blood (not recorded which). The TCR originated in a woman under 30 with acute COVID-19.

CDR3 amino acids: CASSLRKTQYF. Written as DNA, the CDR3 is TGTGCCAGCAGCCTCAGGAAGACCCAGTACTTC. The chain couples TRBV3-1 (or the pseudogene TRBV3-2) to TRBJ2-5; D remains unclear. Germline values: CDR1 LGHDT, CDR2 YNNKEL (reference sequence). CDR3 size: 11 residues. Trimming left V 4 bases short and J 6 bases short, with 6 bases between.